A single sample is the source of the 9 T cell receptor beta chains below, sequenced in a study of CXCR4 blockade with PD-1 therapy in pancreatic cancer. Sequencing used immunoSEQ multiplex PCR; TCRdb keeps in-frame clones, though not all of them. This table has about 8,100 clones, roughly three fifths appearing once. The sequenced sample consisted of tumor tissue. All receptors come from a human donor with pancreatic ductal adenocarcinoma.

This sequence joins TRBV11-3 and TRBJ2-7, with 7 bases lining up with TRBD1. Losses at the gene ends were 3 bases for V and 0 bases for J; bases not matched to a gene: 14. The CDR3 is made up of 18 amino acids. The germline CDR1 and CDR2 sequences are SGHNT and YENEEA. DNA for the CDR3: TGTGCCAGCAGCTTGTCCCGGGGACAGACTGATTTCTCCTACGAGCAGTACTTC. This sequence encodes CASSLSRGQTDFSYEQYF.

The chain uses TRBV11-3 and TRBJ1-1, with a possible D match to TRBD1 (6 bases). The CDR3 extends over 14 amino acids. The germline gives CDR1 SGHNT, CDR2 YENEEA. V lost 8 bases and J 6 bases, leaving 19 bases between the germline ends. The CDR3 spells CASGHPRGRAEAFF. The DNA for the CDR3 is TGTGCCAGCGGTCACCCCAGGGGTCGAGCTGAAGCTTTCTTT.

V and J are TRBV29-1 and TRBJ1-2; the D is unclear. Germline values: CDR1 SQVTM, CDR2 ANQGSEA. V shed 1 base and J shed 2 bases, with 8 bases lying between them. The CDR3 totals 13 residues. The CDR3 reads CSVEAQTNYGYTF. CDR3 sequence (DNA): TGCAGCGTTGAAGCTCAGACAAACTATGGCTACACCTTC.

The V and J genes are TRBV18 and TRBJ1-5; unclear D gene. V dropped 3 bases and J dropped 3 bases, with 9 bases sitting between them. The CDR3 covers 14 residues. CDR1 KGHSH and CDR2 LQKENI come from the germline V gene. In DNA form, the CDR3 reads TGTGCCAGCTCACCGGAATTTTTCAATCAGCCCCAGCATTTT. Protein product: CASSPEFFNQPQHF.

In this sample, this clone turned up once. This chain connects TRBV10-2 to TRBJ2-2; TRBD1 aligns across 8 bases. Germline V gene lookup returns CDR1 WSHSY and CDR2 SAAADI. The CDR3 is 16 residues long. V was pared by 2 bases and J by 4 bases, with 6 bases of the junction left unmatched. Here the CDR3 reads CASSEPWTGLTGELFF. The CDR3 DNA sequence: TGCGCCAGCAGTGAGCCGTGGACAGGGCTCACCGGGGAGCTGTTTTTT.

In DNA, the CDR3 is TGTGCCAGTAGTATAGTACAGGGCAGCTATGGCTACACCTTC. Amino acids: CASSIVQGSYGYTF. The V and J genes are TRBV19 and TRBJ1-2; TRBD1 might be the D (6 bases). The V and J ends lost 1 base and 4 bases respectively, with 10 bases between them. CDR1 and CDR2 (germline): LNHDA, SQIVND (reference sequence). This CDR3 comprises 14 residues.

This chain links TRBV29-1 with TRBJ2-5; D is uncertain. This CDR3 is 12 amino acids long. Deletions cut 3 bases from V and 8 bases from J, with 13 bases between. In germline, CDR1 is SQVTM, CDR2 ANQGSEA. DNA for the CDR3: TGCAGCGTTGATCAGTCATACTTTACCCAGTACTTC. Translating it yields CSVDQSYFTQYF.

The genes are TRBV6-8 and TRBJ2-7; tentative D call: TRBD2 (7 bases). The CDR3 has 15 amino acids. The germline V gene has CDR1 MNHGY and CDR2 SAAAGT. Trimming left V 6 bases short and J 3 bases short, with 18 bases between. The CDR3 DNA follows: TGTGCCAGCAGCCCCGGGGGGCCTACGTACTACGAGCAGTACTTC. As protein: CASSPGGPTYYEQYF.

The chain uses TRBV28 and TRBJ2-3; weak D call: TRBD2 (6 bases). This CDR3 region has 14 residues. Per germline, CDR1 MDHEN and CDR2 SYDVKM. V was pared by 3 bases and J by 0 bases, with 7 bases between. The CDR3 nucleotides read TGTGCCAGCAGTTTGGGGGGTAGCACAGATACGCAGTATTTT. Translated, it gives CASSLGGSTDTQYF.